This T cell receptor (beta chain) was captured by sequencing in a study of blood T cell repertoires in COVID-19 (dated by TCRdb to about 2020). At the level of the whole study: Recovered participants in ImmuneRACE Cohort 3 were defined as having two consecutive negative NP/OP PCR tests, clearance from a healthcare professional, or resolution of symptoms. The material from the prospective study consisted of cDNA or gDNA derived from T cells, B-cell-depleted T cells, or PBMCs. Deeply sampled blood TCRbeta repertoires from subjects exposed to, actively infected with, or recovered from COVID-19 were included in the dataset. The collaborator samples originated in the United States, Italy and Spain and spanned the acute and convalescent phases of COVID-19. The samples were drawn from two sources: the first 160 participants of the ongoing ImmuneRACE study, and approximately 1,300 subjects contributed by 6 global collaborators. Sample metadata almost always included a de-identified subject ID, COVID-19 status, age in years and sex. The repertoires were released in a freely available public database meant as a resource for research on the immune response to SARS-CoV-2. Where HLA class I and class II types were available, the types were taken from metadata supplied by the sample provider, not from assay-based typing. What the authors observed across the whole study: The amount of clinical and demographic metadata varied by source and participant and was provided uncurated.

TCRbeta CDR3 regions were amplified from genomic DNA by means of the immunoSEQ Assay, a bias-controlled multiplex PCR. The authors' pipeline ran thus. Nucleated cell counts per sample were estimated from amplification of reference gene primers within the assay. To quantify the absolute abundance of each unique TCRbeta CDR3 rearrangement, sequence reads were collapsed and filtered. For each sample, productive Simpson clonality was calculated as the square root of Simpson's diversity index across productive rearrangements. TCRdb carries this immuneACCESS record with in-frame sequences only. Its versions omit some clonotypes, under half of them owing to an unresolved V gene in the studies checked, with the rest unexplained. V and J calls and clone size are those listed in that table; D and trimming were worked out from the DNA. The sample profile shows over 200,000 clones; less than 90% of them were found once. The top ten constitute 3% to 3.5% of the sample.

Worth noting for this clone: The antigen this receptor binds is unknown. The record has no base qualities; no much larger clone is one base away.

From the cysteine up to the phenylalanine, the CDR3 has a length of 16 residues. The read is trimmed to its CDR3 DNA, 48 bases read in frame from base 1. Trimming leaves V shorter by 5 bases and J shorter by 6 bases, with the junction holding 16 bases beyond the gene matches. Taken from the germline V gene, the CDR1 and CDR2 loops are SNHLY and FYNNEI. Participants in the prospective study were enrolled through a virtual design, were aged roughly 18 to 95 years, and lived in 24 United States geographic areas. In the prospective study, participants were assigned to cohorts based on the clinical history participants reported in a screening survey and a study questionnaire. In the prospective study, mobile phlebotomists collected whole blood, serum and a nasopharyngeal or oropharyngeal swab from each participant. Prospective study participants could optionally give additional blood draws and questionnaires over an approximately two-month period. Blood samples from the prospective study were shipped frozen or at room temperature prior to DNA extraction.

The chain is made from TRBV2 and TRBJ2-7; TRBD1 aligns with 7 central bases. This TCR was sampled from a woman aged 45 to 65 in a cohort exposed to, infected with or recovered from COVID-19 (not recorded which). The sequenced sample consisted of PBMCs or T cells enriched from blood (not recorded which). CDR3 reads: CASSYRRGPSLGEQYF. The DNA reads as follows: TGTGCCAGCAGTTATCGAAGGGGGCCCTCTCTCGGCGAGCAGTACTTC.